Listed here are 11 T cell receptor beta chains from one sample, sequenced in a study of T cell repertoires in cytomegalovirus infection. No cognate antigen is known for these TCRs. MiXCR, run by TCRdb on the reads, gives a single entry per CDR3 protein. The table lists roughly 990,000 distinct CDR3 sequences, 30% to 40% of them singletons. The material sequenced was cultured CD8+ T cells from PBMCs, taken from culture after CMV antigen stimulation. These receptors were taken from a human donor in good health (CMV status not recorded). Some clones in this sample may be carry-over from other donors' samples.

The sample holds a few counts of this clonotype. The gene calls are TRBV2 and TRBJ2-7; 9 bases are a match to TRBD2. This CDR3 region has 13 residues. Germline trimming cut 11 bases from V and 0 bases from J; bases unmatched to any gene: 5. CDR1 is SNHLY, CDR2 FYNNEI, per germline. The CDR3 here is CAGRGGSSYEQYV. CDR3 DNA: TGTGCCGGGCGGGGGGGATCCTCCTACGAGCAGTACGTC.

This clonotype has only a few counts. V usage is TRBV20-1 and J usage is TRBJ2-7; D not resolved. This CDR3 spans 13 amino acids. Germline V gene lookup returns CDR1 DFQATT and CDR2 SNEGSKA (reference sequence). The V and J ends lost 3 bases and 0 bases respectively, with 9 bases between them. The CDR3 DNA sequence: TGCAGTGCTAGGGCCAGGAGCTCCTACGAGCAGTACTTC. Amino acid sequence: CSARARSSYEQYF.

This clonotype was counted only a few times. Written as DNA, the CDR3 is TGTGCCAGCAGCCAAGTAGGAGACTTCACAGATACGCAGTATTTT. Amino acids: CASSQVGDFTDTQYF. V gene TRBV3-1 combines with J gene TRBJ2-3, with unresolved D. Germline V CDR1 and CDR2: LGHDT, YNNKEL (reference sequence). Deletions cut 1 base from V and 2 bases from J, with 10 bases between. This CDR3 contains 15 residues.

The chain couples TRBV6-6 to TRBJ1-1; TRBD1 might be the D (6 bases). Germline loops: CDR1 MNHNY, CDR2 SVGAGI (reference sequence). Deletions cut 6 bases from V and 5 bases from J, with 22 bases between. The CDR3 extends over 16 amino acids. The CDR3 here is CASSAPQGRGKTEAFF. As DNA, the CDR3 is TGTGCCAGCAGCGCACCCCAGGGGCGAGGGAAGACTGAAGCTTTCTTT.

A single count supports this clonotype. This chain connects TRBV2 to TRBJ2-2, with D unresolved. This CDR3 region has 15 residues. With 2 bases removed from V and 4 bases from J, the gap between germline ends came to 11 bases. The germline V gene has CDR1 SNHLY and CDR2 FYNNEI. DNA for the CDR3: TGTGCCAGCAGTGAACTAGAGGACCGCACCGGGGAGCTGTTTTTT. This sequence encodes CASSELEDRTGELFF.

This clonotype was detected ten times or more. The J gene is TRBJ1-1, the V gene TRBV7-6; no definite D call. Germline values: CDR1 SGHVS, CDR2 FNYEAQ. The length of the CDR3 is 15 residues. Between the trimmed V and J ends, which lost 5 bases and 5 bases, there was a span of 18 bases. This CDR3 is CASSRFTEGWTEAFF. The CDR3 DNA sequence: TGTGCCAGCAGCCGCTTTACCGAGGGTTGGACTGAAGCTTTCTTT.

Here the CDR3 reads CASSYPGSGNTIYF. CDR3 nucleotides: TGTGCCAGCAGTTACCCGGGGTCTGGAAACACCATATATTTT. V and J are TRBV12-3 or TRBV12-4 and TRBJ1-3; the D is unclear. The CDR3 has 14 residues. Trimming pared 4 bases from V and 1 base from J, leaving 8 bases between.

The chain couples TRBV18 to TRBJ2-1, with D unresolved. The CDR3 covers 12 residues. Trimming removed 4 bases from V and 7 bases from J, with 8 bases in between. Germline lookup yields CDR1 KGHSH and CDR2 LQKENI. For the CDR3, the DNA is TGTGCCAGCTCACTGGAGTGGAATGAGCAGTTCTTC. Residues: CASSLEWNEQFF. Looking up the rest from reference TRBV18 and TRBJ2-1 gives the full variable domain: NAGVMQNPRHLVRRRGQEARLRCSPMKGHSHVYWYRQLPEEGLKFMVYLQKENIIDESGMPKERFSAEFPKEGPSILRIQQVVRGDSAAYFCASSLEWNEQFFGPGTRLTVL.

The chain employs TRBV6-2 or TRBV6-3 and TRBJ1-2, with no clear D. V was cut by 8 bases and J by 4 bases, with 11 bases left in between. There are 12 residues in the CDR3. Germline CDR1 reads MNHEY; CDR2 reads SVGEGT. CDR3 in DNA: TGTGCCAGCCTGATGCCCACCTATGGCTACACCTTC. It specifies CASLMPTYGYTF.

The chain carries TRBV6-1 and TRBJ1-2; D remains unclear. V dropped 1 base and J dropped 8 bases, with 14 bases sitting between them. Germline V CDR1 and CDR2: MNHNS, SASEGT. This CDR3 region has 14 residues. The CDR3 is CASSEGTALRGYTF. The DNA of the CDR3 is TGTGCCAGCAGTGAAGGGACGGCCCTCCGGGGCTACACCTTC.

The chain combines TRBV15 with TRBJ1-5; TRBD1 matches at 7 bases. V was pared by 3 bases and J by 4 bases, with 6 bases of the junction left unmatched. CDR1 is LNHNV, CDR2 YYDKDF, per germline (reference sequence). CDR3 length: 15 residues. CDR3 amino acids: CATSRTTGRNQPQHF. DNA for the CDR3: TGTGCCACCAGCAGGACGACAGGGAGGAATCAGCCCCAGCATTTT.